This record covers a single T cell receptor beta chain. The count of this clonotype is one. Its cognate antigen has yet to be identified. It has no much larger one-base neighbor in the sample; base qualities were not kept. One read alone provides weak support. The germline V gene (reference sequence) provides CDR1 LNHDA and CDR2 SQIVND. CDR3 length: 16 amino acids, cysteine to phenylalanine. The sequence is cut down to CDR3 DNA, 48 bases in frame from base 1. From V the trimming removes 10 bases and from J it removes 8 bases, while the gene matches leave 16 bases of the junction unaccounted for. These data come from a study of CD8 T cells in ankylosing spondylitis (dated by TCRdb to the late 2010s). About the study as a whole: The study set out to find disease-linked TCR variants by profiling T cell receptor beta repertoires in ankylosing spondylitis patients and healthy donors. In total, the full study cohort was made up of approximately 99 healthy donors and 25 ankylosing spondylitis patients. Peripheral blood was sampled, and synovial fluid was also collected from ankylosing spondylitis patients.

The study at large found these results: In peripheral blood, the disease-linked clones were found at relatively low frequencies and had a CD8+ phenotype. Some of the motif variants had been reported before in the synovial fluid and blood of reactive arthritis patients, a finding that suggests common disease-initiation mechanisms. According to the report, matched synovial fluid samples from ankylosing spondylitis patients were significantly enriched for the disease-linked clones. Blood from ankylosing spondylitis patients appeared to be characterized by a TCR beta motif made up of several highly homologous amino acid variants.

Sequencing was performed on an Illumina HiSeq 2500. TCR beta libraries were prepared by quantitative 5'-RACE with molecular barcodes. The study's own analysis went as follows. Disease-linked TCR variants were identified with a new computational method built on a probabilistic model of VDJ rearrangement. Using fastp trimming at Q25 and MiXCR clonotype assembly, TCRdb reanalyzed the public sequencing data and kept in-frame beta chains. Each CDR3 protein appears once, grouped with its most common genes and DNA. The V and J calls, along with clone size, are taken from TCRdb and not from the paper's own processing. The sample profile shows 500,000 to 550,000 distinct CDR3 sequences; roughly 13% of them were found once. Of the sample, approximately 6.3% is held by the ten largest clones.

The chain is encoded by TRBV19 joined to TRBJ2-1; TRBD2 lines up with 11 middle nucleotides. The material sequenced was blood, either unsorted or a sorted T cell fraction (not recorded which). This receptor was obtained from a male donor with ankylosing spondylitis. The CDR3 region reads CATAGDSGRAADEQFF. The base sequence is TGTGCCACAGCGGGCGATAGCGGGAGGGCCGCAGATGAGCAGTTCTTC.